Listed below are T cell receptor beta chains from one sample, sequenced in a study of OX40 agonist ivuxolimab in advanced cancers. TCRdb keeps only in-frame clones here, not all; method: immunoSEQ multiplex PCR. The table records some 52,000 clones, about 90% of them present only once. The specimen was CD4+ or CD8+ T cells sorted from blood, collected in a trial of the OX40 agonist ivuxolimab. The receptors derive from an adult with an advanced solid tumor such as melanoma, head and neck, liver or kidney cancer. Both conserved end residues are part of each CDR3. A D gene is named only where the DNA matches it firmly. Size is omitted from some rows. Given values are once, few, many or a class for expanded clones.

clone size,D gene,V gene,CDR3 length,J gene,CDR3 protein,CDR3 DNA
few,NA,TRBV30,12,TRBJ2-4,CAWRQGGNIQYF,TGTGCCTGGAGGCAGGGAGGAAACATTCAGTACTTC
NA,NA,TRBV5-1,14,TRBJ2-7,CASSLVSGQIEQYF,TGCGCCAGCAGCTTGGTTAGCGGCCAGATTGAGCAGTACTTC
few,NA,TRBV2,15,TRBJ1-4,CASRRNREGGEKLFF,TGTGCCAGCAGGCGAAACAGGGAAGGTGGTGAAAAACTGTTTTTT
NA,NA,TRBV6-5,14,TRBJ1-6,CASSPGRANSPLHF,TGTGCCAGCAGCCCCGGACGGGCCAATTCACCCCTCCACTTT
NA,NA,TRBV2,13,TRBJ1-1,CASSERGETEAFF,TGTGCCAGCAGTGAAAGGGGGGAAACTGAAGCTTTCTTT
once,NA,TRBV4-1,16,TRBJ1-4,CASSQDSVATNEKLFF,TGCGCCAGCAGCCAAGACTCGGTTGCAACTAATGAAAAACTGTTTTTT
NA,NA,TRBV5-1,12,TRBJ1-1,CASSLGVTEAFF,TGCGCCAGCAGCTTAGGAGTCACTGAAGCTTTCTTT
NA,NA,TRBV6-1,14,TRBJ1-1,CATLLSGTNTEAFF,TGTGCCACCTTACTTTCCGGAACGAACACTGAAGCTTTCTTT
NA,TRBD2,TRBV5-1,17,TRBJ2-6,CASSPLGGGSGANVLTF,TGCGCCAGCAGCCCATTGGGGGGGGGCTCTGGGGCCAACGTCCTGACTTTC
NA,TRBD1,TRBV2,14,TRBJ1-1,CASRKTGYASEAFF,TGTGCCAGCAGAAAGACAGGGTATGCCAGTGAAGCTTTCTTT
NA,NA,TRBV5-4,16,TRBJ1-2,CASSWSVNRVNYGYTF,TGTGCCAGCAGTTGGAGTGTCAACAGGGTTAACTATGGCTACACCTTC
NA,NA,TRBV18,12,TRBJ1-2,CASSPLGGEETF,TGTGCCAGCTCACCCCTGGGAGGAGAAGAGACCTTC
NA,TRBD1,TRBV5-4,14,TRBJ2-7,CASSLVGTGDEQYF,TGTGCCAGCAGCTTGGTCGGGACAGGGGACGAGCAGTACTTC
NA,TRBD1,TRBV19,14,TRBJ1-5,CASSGQGGNQPQHF,TGTGCCAGTTCGGGACAGGGCGGCAATCAGCCCCAGCATTTT
NA,NA,TRBV6-6,12,TRBJ2-5,CASSYSAETQYF,TGTGCCAGCAGTTACTCAGCCGAGACCCAGTACTTC
NA,NA,TRBV9,15,TRBJ2-1,CASSVMGEAYNEQFF,TGTGCCAGCAGCGTAATGGGAGAAGCCTACAATGAGCAGTTCTTC
NA,TRBD1,TRBV9,15,TRBJ2-5,CASSFRTGNTETQYF,TGTGCCAGCAGCTTCCGGACAGGGAATACGGAGACCCAGTACTTC
once,TRBD1,TRBV28,14,TRBJ1-5,CASRTGQGHEPQHF,TGTGCCAGCAGGACCGGACAGGGGCATGAGCCCCAGCATTTT
NA,NA,TRBV30,12,TRBJ1-2,CACLYRARGYTF,TGTGCCTGCTTATACAGGGCTCGGGGCTACACCTTC
NA,NA,TRBV5-1,15,TRBJ2-3,CASSLRGPGEDTQYF,TGCGCCAGCAGCTTGCGGGGGCCGGGGGAAGATACGCAGTATTTT
NA,TRBD1,TRBV10-3,13,TRBJ1-2,CAISVLPGGGYTF,TGTGCCATCAGCGTCCTCCCAGGGGGTGGCTACACCTTC
NA,NA,TRBV5-1,15,TRBJ1-1,CASSLEGRVVPEAFF,TGCGCCAGCAGCTTGGAGGGCAGGGTGGTCCCTGAAGCTTTCTTT
NA,TRBD2,TRBV2,13,TRBJ2-5,CASSPSGVETQYF,TGTGCCAGCAGTCCTAGCGGGGTGGAGACCCAGTACTTC
NA,NA,TRBV28,13,TRBJ1-2,CASSFGGSYGYTF,TGTGCCAGCAGTTTTGGGGGGAGCTATGGCTACACCTTC
once,NA,TRBV7-9,15,TRBJ1-2,CASSRTSASPYGYTF,TGTGCCAGCAGTCGAACATCCGCTTCACCCTATGGCTACACCTTC
NA,NA,TRBV7-2,13,TRBJ1-6,CASSLGVNSPLHF,TGTGCCAGCAGCTTGGGTGTGAATTCACCCCTCCACTTT
NA,NA,TRBV6-6,16,TRBJ2-2,CASIITGGAKTGELFF,TGTGCCAGCATCATTACTGGGGGGGCCAAAACCGGGGAGCTGTTTTTT
NA,NA,TRBV7-3,13,TRBJ2-7,CASSPARRDEQYF,TGTGCCAGCAGCCCAGCCCGACGGGACGAGCAGTACTTC
NA,NA,TRBV5-6,11,TRBJ2-1,CASSFRDEQFF,TGTGCCAGCAGCTTCAGGGATGAGCAGTTCTTC
NA,NA,TRBV18,14,TRBJ2-5,CASSPQSDRPTQYF,TGTGCCAGCTCACCCCAGAGTGACCGGCCGACCCAGTACTTC
once,NA,TRBV11-1,12,TRBJ2-1,CASRAIGGEQFF,TGTGCCAGCAGGGCAATCGGGGGTGAGCAGTTCTTC
NA,NA,TRBV18,14,TRBJ1-4,CASSPPEDSEKLFF,TGTGCCAGCTCACCACCGGAGGACAGTGAAAAACTGTTTTTT
once,TRBD1,TRBV19,18,TRBJ2-3,CASSINPGTGGSTDTQYF,TGTGCCAGTAGTATAAACCCCGGGACAGGGGGCTCCACAGATACGCAGTATTTT
once,NA,TRBV6-5,14,TRBJ1-1,CASRGPGLNTEAFF,TGTGCCAGCAGGGGACCGGGGCTGAACACTGAAGCTTTCTTT
NA,NA,TRBV9,14,TRBJ2-3,CASSVGGVTDTQYF,TGTGCCAGCAGCGTAGGGGGGGTCACAGATACGCAGTATTTT
few,NA,TRBV28,13,TRBJ1-1,CASSRETNTEAFF,TGTGCCAGCAGTAGAGAAACGAACACTGAAGCTTTCTTT
NA,TRBD2,TRBV7-9,17,TRBJ2-3,CASSLQPDGTSGGGQYF,TGTGCCAGCAGCTTACAACCAGACGGGACTAGCGGAGGGGGGCAGTATTTT